The sequence of this T cell receptor beta chain was determined in a study of blood T cell repertoires in COVID-19. Study at large: Sites in the United States, Italy and Spain provided acute and convalescent COVID-19 samples. T cells, B-cell-depleted T cells, or PBMCs supplied cDNA or gDNA.

This CDR3 region has 14 residues. CDR1 and CDR2 from the germline V gene are MDHEN and SYDVKM. Trimming stripped 1 base from V and 7 bases from J, with 10 bases between. In the original processing: Reference gene primer amplification gave estimated nucleated cell counts. Repertoires were generated with immunoSEQ multiplex PCR, while TCRdb's copy carries only in-frame clones and drops some. For V, J and clone size, that table is used; D and trimming come from the DNA. This table holds some 80,000 clones, 84% found once. The sequence came from a man aged 50 or older with acute or convalescent COVID-19. The sample comprised peripheral blood. The genes are TRBV28 and TRBJ2-2; D is unclear. CDR3 amino acids: CASSLSRLGGELFF. For the CDR3, the DNA is TGTGCCAGCAGTTTATCCAGACTTGGCGGGGAGCTGTTTTTT.